This T cell receptor (beta chain) was identified in a study of Graves' ophthalmopathy and Graves' hyperthyroidism. Per germline, CDR1 GTSNPN and CDR2 SVGIG (reference sequence). The CDR3 extends over 14 amino acids. V dropped 0 bases and J dropped 4 bases, with 10 bases sitting between them. From RNA, the CDR3 regions of TCR beta chains were amplified and sequenced. HTBI-primed RT-PCR formed the first round, and a multiplex PCR formed the second. A single record per CDR3 protein comes from TCRdb applying MiXCR to the multiplex PCR reads. The data hold under 800,000 distinct CDR3 sequences, with around a fifth observed a single time. The evidence that diagnosis relied on was clinical symptoms, serum thyroxine, TRAb, thyroid ultrasound and orbital computed tomography.

The receptor was isolated from a woman under 30 with stable Graves' hyperthyroidism. Some clones in this sample may be carry-over from other donors' samples. The sequenced material came from peripheral blood. The rearrangement links TRBV30 to TRBJ1-5; tentatively, D is TRBD1 (5 bases). The CDR3 is CAWSVGTYNQPQHF. CDR3 sequence (DNA): TGTGCCTGGAGTGTAGGGACTTATAATCAGCCCCAGCATTTT.